This T cell receptor beta chain comes out of a study of cytomegalovirus exposure and HLA in healthy donors. Use of 60 Vbeta and 13 Jbeta primers characterized the PCR. Repertoires were generated with immunoSEQ multiplex PCR, while TCRdb's copy carries only in-frame clones and drops some. Here the sample table reports some 47,000 clones. V was clipped by 1 base and J by 6 bases; unmatched bases: 4. Germline V gene lookup returns CDR1 SGHAT and CDR2 FQNNGV. The CDR3 contains 14 residues. In nominal health when sampled, donors likely had unrecorded immune exposures nonetheless. The receptor was derived from a middle-aged woman in good health and CMV-seronegative. Sequenced: PBMCs. The chain joins TRBV11-2 to TRBJ1-2; 8 bases agree with TRBD1. CDR3 residues: CASSLGAGGDGYTF. Here the CDR3 DNA reads TGTGCCAGCAGCTTAGGGGCAGGGGGCGATGGCTACACCTTC.